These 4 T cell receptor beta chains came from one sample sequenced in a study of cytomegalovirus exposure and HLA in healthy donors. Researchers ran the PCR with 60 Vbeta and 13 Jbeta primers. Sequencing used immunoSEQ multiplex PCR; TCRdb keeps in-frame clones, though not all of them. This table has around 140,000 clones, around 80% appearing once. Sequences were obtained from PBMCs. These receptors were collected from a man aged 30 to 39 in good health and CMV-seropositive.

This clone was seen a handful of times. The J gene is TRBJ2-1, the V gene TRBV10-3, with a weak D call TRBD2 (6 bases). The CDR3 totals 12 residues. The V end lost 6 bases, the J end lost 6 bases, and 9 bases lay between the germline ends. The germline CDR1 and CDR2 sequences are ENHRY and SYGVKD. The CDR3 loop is CAIRGTFNEQFF. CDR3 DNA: TGTGCCATCAGGGGGACTTTCAATGAGCAGTTCTTC.

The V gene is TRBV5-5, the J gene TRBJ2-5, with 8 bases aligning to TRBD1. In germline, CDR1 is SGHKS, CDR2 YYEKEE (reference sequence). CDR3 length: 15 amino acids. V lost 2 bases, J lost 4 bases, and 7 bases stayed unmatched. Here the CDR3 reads CASSFRTGRTETQYF. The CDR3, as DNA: TGTGCCAGCAGCTTCAGGACAGGGCGGACAGAGACCCAGTACTTC.

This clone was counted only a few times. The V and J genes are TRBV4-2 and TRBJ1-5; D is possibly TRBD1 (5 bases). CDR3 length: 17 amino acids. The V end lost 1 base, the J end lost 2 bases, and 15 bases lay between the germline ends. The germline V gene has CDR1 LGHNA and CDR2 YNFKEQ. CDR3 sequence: CASSQVGQVFGNQPQHF. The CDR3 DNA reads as TGTGCCAGCAGCCAAGTCGGACAAGTCTTCGGCAATCAGCCCCAGCATTTT.

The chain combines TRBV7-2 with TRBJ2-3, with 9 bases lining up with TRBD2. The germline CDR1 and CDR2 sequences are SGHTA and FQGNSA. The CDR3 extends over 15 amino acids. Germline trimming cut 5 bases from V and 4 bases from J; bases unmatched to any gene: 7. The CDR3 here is CASSQGLAGADTQYF. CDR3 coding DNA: TGTGCCAGCAGCCAGGGACTAGCCGGGGCAGATACGCAGTATTTT.